The TCR beta chain under discussion was sequenced for a study of OX40 agonist ivuxolimab in advanced cancers. Turning to the study itself: Patients were treated with ivuxolimab, an agonistic anti-OX40 (CD134) antibody.

The study sampled blood at baseline, cycle 4 day 1, and cycle 7 day 1. Method: immunoSEQ multiplex PCR; TCRdb's copy keeps in-frame clones and lacks some. Of 60,000 to 65,000 clones in the sample, approximately 89% were seen once. As concerns this clone: Antigen: not known.

Study results and caveats: Averaging showed that CD8+ T cells had more expanded clones than CD4+ did.

Sequencing used CD4+ or CD8+ T cells sorted from blood, obtained in a trial of the OX40 agonist ivuxolimab. The receptor was isolated from an adult with an advanced solid tumor such as melanoma, head and neck, liver or kidney cancer.

The CDR3 protein is CASSLGGLSYEQYF. Here the CDR3 DNA reads TGTGCCAGCAGCTTAGGCGGGCTCTCCTACGAGCAGTACTTC. V usage is TRBV13 and J usage is TRBJ2-7; D gene uncertain. The germline V gene has CDR1 PRHDT and CDR2 FYEKMQ (reference sequence). Trimming pared 0 bases from V and 0 bases from J, leaving 6 bases between. This CDR3 has 14 amino acids.